The text below deals with one T cell receptor (beta chain). Its antigen is undetermined. CDR1 SGHRS and CDR2 YFSETQ come from the germline V gene. Losses at the gene ends were 5 bases for V and 2 bases for J; bases not matched to a gene: 5. The CDR3 has 15 amino acids. The data originate from a study of cytomegalovirus exposure and HLA in healthy donors. Study summary: Most donors, 70% to 85% of some 400 genotyped, fell in the Caucasian-associated ancestry cluster.

General study points: In a later analysis, CMV-associated beta chains were mostly HLA-associated, it appeared. High sensitivity and specificity were reportedly achieved when the classifier diagnosed cytomegalovirus status. It was confirmed in vitro that three of the CMV-associated chains were specific for CMV antigens.

The PCR used 60 Vbeta and 13 Jbeta primers. Assay: immunoSEQ multiplex PCR; the TCRdb copy retains only in-frame clones and omits some. The sample holds fewer than 250,000 clones, roughly 77% seen once. V usage is TRBV5-1 and J usage is TRBJ2-1; TRBD2 aligns across 9 bases. The TCR originated in a male donor in good health and CMV-seropositive. The specimen was PBMCs. DNA for the CDR3: TGCGCCAGCAGAGCGGCGGGAGGGCCCTACAATGAGCAGTTCTTC. Its protein product is CASRAAGGPYNEQFF.